Following are 18 T cell receptor beta chains from one sample sequenced in a study of blood T cells in healthy people across ages. The second PCR ran about 6 to 11 cycles with a sample-barcoded 5' primer and J-beta primers. TCRdb reanalysed the 5' RACE reads using MiXCR and keeps one entry per CDR3 protein. The sample lists about 1.6 million distinct CDR3 sequences, 30% to 35% occurring once. The specimen was blood. These TCRs come from a woman aged 30 to 39 in good health.

V usage is TRBV6-1 and J usage is TRBJ2-7; D remains ambiguous. The CDR3 has 13 amino acids. Trimming removed 2 bases from V and 2 bases from J, with 7 bases in between. CDR1 and CDR2 (germline): MNHNS, SASEGT. CDR3 nucleotide sequence: TGTGCCAGCAGTGAATTTGGCCCCTACGAGCAGTACTTC. It specifies CASSEFGPYEQYF.

In its sample, this clonotype was seen many times. The rearrangement links TRBV29-1 to TRBJ1-5, with unresolved D. Germline lookup yields CDR1 SQVTM and CDR2 ANQGSEA. The CDR3 length is 14 residues. Between the trimmed V and J ends, which lost 6 bases and 6 bases, there was a span of 18 bases. The CDR3 here is CSVAIQANGQPQHF. The CDR3 DNA is TGCAGCGTAGCCATCCAGGCAAACGGTCAGCCCCAGCATTTT. The whole variable domain, filled in from reference TRBV29-1 and TRBJ1-5, reads SAVISQKPSRDICQRGTSLTIQCQVDSQVTMMFWYRQQPGQSLTLIATANQGSEATYESGFVIDKFPISRPNLTFSTLTVSNMSPEDSSIYLCSVAIQANGQPQHFGDGTRLSIL.

The chain is built from TRBV20-1 and TRBJ1-2; weak D call: TRBD1 (5 bases). From germline, CDR1 is DFQATT and CDR2 SNEGSKA (reference sequence). V dropped 5 bases and J dropped 1 base, with 11 bases sitting between them. The CDR3 sequence is 13 residues long. CDR3 DNA: TGCAGTGCTGGGACGGCTGATAACTATGGCTACACCTTC. It codes for CSAGTADNYGYTF.

This clonotype was observed a few times. V is TRBV12-3 or TRBV12-4 and J is TRBJ1-2, with D maybe TRBD1 (6 bases). The CDR3 covers 13 residues. With 2 bases removed from V and 3 bases from J, the gap between germline ends came to 7 bases. CDR3 DNA: TGTGCCAGCAGTTTAAACAGGGACTATGGCTACACCTTC. It yields the protein CASSLNRDYGYTF.

The chain uses TRBV28 and TRBJ2-7, with 10 nucleotides matching TRBD1. Looked up from germline, CDR1 is MDHEN and CDR2 is SYDVKM. The CDR3 totals 17 residues. The V segment lost 6 bases and the J segment 4 bases; nucleotides outside the gene matches: 15. CDR3 coding DNA: TGTGCCAGCAGCCTACACGACTGGGACAGGGGATTTTACGAGCAGTACTTC. The encoded protein is CASSLHDWDRGFYEQYF.

V and J are TRBV6-5 and TRBJ2-7; possibly TRBD1 for D (6 bases). The V end lost 6 bases, the J end lost 7 bases, and 19 bases lay between the germline ends. Germline loops: CDR1 MNHEY, CDR2 SVGAGI. CDR3 length: 14 amino acids. CDR3 amino acids: CASRATGRFGEQYF. CDR3 sequence (DNA): TGTGCCAGCAGGGCTACAGGGCGATTCGGAGAGCAGTACTTC.

This clonotype has just a few counts. The gene calls are TRBV27 and TRBJ2-3; TRBD1 is a possible D gene (5 bases). V shed 7 bases and J shed 0 bases, with 17 bases lying between them. The V gene's germline CDR1 is MNHEY and CDR2 SMNVEV (reference sequence). This CDR3 contains 16 residues. The CDR3: CASTSLSGSSTDTQYF. The CDR3 nucleotides read TGTGCCAGCACTTCACTGTCAGGGTCTAGCACAGATACGCAGTATTTT.

This clonotype turned up a few times. This rearrangement joins TRBV20-1 to TRBJ1-1; D unresolved. V lost 3 bases to trimming and J lost 8 bases, with 13 bases between them. Per germline, CDR1 DFQATT and CDR2 SNEGSKA (reference sequence). The CDR3 is made up of 12 amino acids. In DNA, the CDR3 is TGCAGTGCTAGGGAGCCTTTAACCGAAGCTTTCTTT. It translates to CSAREPLTEAFF.

As DNA, the CDR3 is TGCGCCAGCAGCGTCGTTATCCCGCGCTACAATGAGCAGTTCTTC. It encodes CASSVVIPRYNEQFF. The genes are TRBV5-1 and TRBJ2-1; D ambiguous. The CDR3 sequence is 15 residues long. The V end was cut by 4 bases, the J end by 3 bases, with 14 bases between. Germline-derived CDR1 and CDR2 are SGHRS and YFSETQ.

This sequence joins TRBV28 and TRBJ2-7; either TRBD1 or TRBD2 may fit D (6 bases each). The CDR3 extends over 14 amino acids. Looked up from germline, CDR1 is MDHEN and CDR2 is SYDVKM. The ends were cut back, 6 bases at V and 1 base at J, with 13 bases in the middle. In nucleotides, the CDR3 is TGTGCCAGCAGGCCAGGGGCGGGGTCCTACGAGCAGTACTTC. It encodes CASRPGAGSYEQYF.

In DNA, the CDR3 is TGTGCCAGTAGCGGAGCCAGTACCAAAAACATTCAGTACTTC. Its protein is CASSGASTKNIQYF. The chain carries TRBV6-1 and TRBJ2-4; the D gene is possibly TRBD2 (6 bases). The CDR3 runs to 14 residues. Trimming removed 9 bases from V and 2 bases from J, with 14 bases in between. In germline, CDR1 is MNHNS, CDR2 SASEGT.

At least ten counts were recorded for this clonotype. The rearrangement uses TRBV20-1 and TRBJ2-7; the D is unclear. Germline loops: CDR1 DFQATT, CDR2 SNEGSKA (reference sequence). Trimming stripped 8 bases from V and 5 bases from J, with 7 bases between. This CDR3 is built from 9 residues. The chain's CDR3 is CSKRHEQYF. The CDR3 nucleotides are TGCAGTAAGCGTCACGAGCAGTACTTC.

This clonotype was detected only once. A read error may explain this, as a much larger clone is one base away. The chain is built from TRBV29-1 and TRBJ2-1; D not certain. V dropped 6 bases and J dropped 8 bases, with 14 bases sitting between them. Per germline, CDR1 SQVTM and CDR2 ANQGSEA. CDR3 length equals 12 residues. Here the CDR3 reads CSVPQRHDEQFF. As DNA, the CDR3 is TGCAGCGTGCCGCAGAGGCATGATGAGCAGTTCTTC.

This clonotype showed up just a few times. The chain employs TRBV7-2 and TRBJ1-5; possible D gene TRBD1, 5 bases. Trimming removed 5 bases at V and 7 bases at J, with 9 bases between. Germline assignment: CDR1 SGHTA and CDR2 FQGNSA. This CDR3 region has 12 residues. CDR3 region: CASSRGYQPQHF. The CDR3 coding sequence is TGTGCCAGCAGCAGGGGTTACCAGCCCCAGCATTTT.

The chain employs TRBV20-1 and TRBJ1-5; D ambiguous. Germline CDR1 and CDR2: DFQATT and SNEGSKA (reference sequence). V was pared by 7 bases and J by 11 bases, with 15 bases between. The CDR3 runs to 11 residues. In nucleotides, the CDR3 is TGCAGTGGCGTGAAATCCCGGGCCCAGCATTTT. It codes for CSGVKSRAQHF.

This chain uses TRBV12-3 or TRBV12-4 with TRBJ2-2; no firm D call. The CDR3 totals 12 residues. V shed 5 bases and J shed 5 bases, with 6 bases lying between them. The CDR3 sequence: CASSPATGELFF. CDR3 coding DNA: TGTGCCAGCAGTCCCGCTACCGGGGAGCTGTTTTTT.

This clonotype has a handful of counts. This chain links TRBV6-5 with TRBJ1-4; 7 positions match TRBD1. V shed 5 bases, J shed 7 bases, and the junction held 7 bases outside the gene matches. The CDR3 sequence is 14 residues long. Germline loops: CDR1 MNHEY, CDR2 SVGAGI. CDR3 bases: TGTGCCAGCAGTAGAACAGGGGAGGGTGAAAAACTGTTTTTT. It specifies CASSRTGEGEKLFF.

For this clonotype: Just one base apart from a much larger clone, this may be a read error. The rearrangement links TRBV7-2 to TRBJ2-7; 7 bases fit TRBD2. The DNA matches TRBJ2-5 better at its end, which makes the J call doubtful. The CDR3 has 16 amino acids. Germline loops: CDR1 SGHTA, CDR2 FQGNSA. The CDR3 nucleotides are TGTGCCAGCGGCAGCGGGACGACCCCAGGATCGGAGACCCAGTACTTC. This codes for CASGSGTTPGSETQYF.